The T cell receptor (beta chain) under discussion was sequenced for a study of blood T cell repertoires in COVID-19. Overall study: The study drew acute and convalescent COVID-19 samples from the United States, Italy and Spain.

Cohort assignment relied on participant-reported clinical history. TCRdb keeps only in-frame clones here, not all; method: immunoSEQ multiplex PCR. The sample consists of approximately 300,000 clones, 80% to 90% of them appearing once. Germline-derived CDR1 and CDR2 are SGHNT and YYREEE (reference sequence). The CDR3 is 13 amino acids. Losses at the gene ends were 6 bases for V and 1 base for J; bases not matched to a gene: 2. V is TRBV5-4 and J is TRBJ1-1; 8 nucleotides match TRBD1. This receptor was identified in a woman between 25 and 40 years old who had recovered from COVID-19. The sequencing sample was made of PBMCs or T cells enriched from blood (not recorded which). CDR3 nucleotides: TGTGCCAGCATCGGACAGGGGAACACTGAAGCTTTCTTT. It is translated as CASIGQGNTEAFF.